Sequencing of this T cell receptor beta chain was carried out in a study of cytomegalovirus exposure and HLA in healthy donors. In this sample, this clone turned up once. Its antigen is undetermined. Whole-study results and caveats: Common viral pathogens (according to a later analysis) appeared linked to several of the most significant clusters. About 87% or about 30% of the time was how often most TCR beta V segments were productive, according to an earlier analysis. Researchers reportedly found TCR beta sequences accurately predicted most subjects' HLA-A and HLA-B alleles.

The PCR employed 60 Vbeta primers together with 13 Jbeta primers. Data came from immunoSEQ multiplex PCR; TCRdb stores just in-frame clones and leaves some out. The data show 150,000 to 160,000 clones, with roughly 85% seen just once and about 2.1% held by the top ten. Sequenced input: PBMCs. This clonotype originated in a woman aged 18-29 years in good health and CMV-seronegative.

As DNA, the CDR3 is TGCGCCAGCAGCCGCGGGGGTGCAGATACGAACACTGAAGCTTTCTTT. Amino acid sequence: CASSRGGADTNTEAFF. This chain links TRBV5-1 with TRBJ1-1; TRBD1 might be the D (5 bases). This CDR3 is 16 amino acids long. The germline V gene has CDR1 SGHRS and CDR2 YFSETQ. V was pared by 4 bases and J by 1 base, with 17 bases between. The full variable domain, in which reference TRBV5-1 and TRBJ1-1 provide the parts outside the CDR3, is KAGVTQTPRYLIKTRGQQVTLSCSPISGHRSVSWYQQTPGQGLQFLFEYFSETQRNKGNFPGRFSGRQFSNSRSEMNVSTLELGDSALYLCASSRGGADTNTEAFFGQGTRLTVV.